This TCR beta chain originates from a study of regulatory T cells in long-lasting Graves disease (dated by TCRdb to 2020 to 2022). Background on the whole study: In the newly diagnosed Graves' disease group, patients had been taking antithyroid drugs for less than 3 months. The study was conducted in China and was registered as a clinical trial. Patients with persistent Graves' disease were compared with patients with newly diagnosed Graves' disease using TCR sequencing and RNA sequencing of peripheral blood. A total of about 33 samples were covered by TCR sequencing, comprising about 13 persistent and around 20 newly diagnosed Graves' disease patients. The investigation overall reported the following: The study examined only peripheral blood because the primary lesion, thyroid tissue, could not be accessed. As a limitation, the authors acknowledged that the small sample size may reduce accuracy. Sequencing and analysis were restricted to the TCR beta chain. A larger number of public clonotypes was shared among persistent patients (around 2,500) than among newly diagnosed patients (around 890). Compared with newly diagnosed patients, persistent Graves' disease patients had lower TCR Shannon entropy and fewer highly expanded clones, which suggests clonal expansion. Preferential use of TRBV28, TRBJ1-2 and TRBJ2-5 was observed in persistent disease, whereas TRBV20-1 and TRBJ2-1 were favored in newly diagnosed disease.

The time point label, as the study defines it: newly diagnosed GD, antithyroid drugs for less than 3 months. RNA was extracted from PBMCs in TRIzol for both TCR sequencing and RNA sequencing. Graves' disease was diagnosed according to American Thyroid Association guidelines. The patients came from an endocrinology department in Xi'an, China. From each patient, about 9 milliliters of peripheral blood was collected into an EDTA anticoagulant tube. PBMCs were isolated by Ficoll Paque Plus density gradient separation without further T cell sorting. An Agilent 2100 Bioanalyzer and agarose gel were used to check RNA quality, and a NanoDrop 2000 was used to measure RNA concentration. The CDR3 covers 16 residues, taking in both the cysteine and the phenylalanine. The sequence is cut down to CDR3 DNA, 48 bases in frame from base 1. Relative to germline, V is 6 bases shorter and J is 6 bases shorter, with 24 bases between their ends. From the germline V gene, CDR1 is SQVTM and CDR2 is ANQGSEA.

With respect to this clonotype: It has no known antigen specificity. It has no much larger one-base neighbor in the sample; base qualities were not kept.

The library was made by multiplex PCR. Sequencing used an Illumina HiSeq 4000. iRepertoire HTBI primers and Arm-PCR amplification of CDR3 regions were used to construct TCR beta libraries. Before sequencing, the PCR products underwent gel purification. The authors' analysis ran thus. Gene usage analysis of CDR3 amino acid clonotypes relied on the 55 to 80 TRBV and 14 TRBJ segments identified across samples. COPE and FqMerger were used to merge the filtered high-quality paired reads into contigs. Contigs were aligned with BLAST to IMGT TRBV, TRBD and TRBJ reference genes, and CDR3 was defined per IMGT. Highly expanded clones were defined as clonotypes with a frequency above 0.1%. Shannon entropy was used to measure repertoire diversity, and the Gini coefficient was used to measure V-J evenness. Clonotypes shared by more than one individual were considered public. TCRdb's own reprocessing of the public reads used fastp at Q25 and MiXCR and kept productive beta chains. A single entry per CDR3 protein holds the most common genes and DNA from its merged rows. TCRdb's processing, not the authors' own work, is the source of the V and J calls. For this sample the table gives 400,000 to 550,000 distinct CDR3 sequences, of which approximately 16% were detected only once. The top ten constitute around 23% of the sample.

These same records also appear under a second study, on T cells in Graves' hyperthyroidism and ophthalmopathy. As the second study states: Stable Graves' hyperthyroidism was defined as no progression to ophthalmopathy during 18 months of follow-up. Hyperthyroidism patients were aged 18 to 65 years and newly diagnosed, with disease duration of less than 2 months. Any patient with an uncontrolled infection, another autoimmune disease, pregnancy or lactation was excluded. Diagnoses were established on the basis of clinical symptoms, serum thyroxine and TRAb, thyroid ultrasound, and orbital computed tomography. The first round of RT-PCR for the TCR CDR3 was performed with the HTBI primer set and the Qiagen OneStep RT-PCR kit. Most expanded thyroid clonotypes (frequency above 0.001) were also detected in blood, a finding suggesting that blood repertoires may reflect thyroid immune responses. In cross-validation, a model built on a 13 V-J signature told ophthalmopathy apart from stable hyperthyroidism with roughly 87% sensitivity and 81% to 82% specificity, and in testing the same model reached 80%/75%. In validation, the model predicted progression to ophthalmopathy with around 71% sensitivity and around 72% specificity, a median of 6.5 months before onset. A discovery cohort of about a hundred patients, approximately 45 with Graves' ophthalmopathy and 55 to 60 with stable Graves' hyperthyroidism, was used to find distinguishing TCR V-J signatures. An independent validation cohort of about 20 hyperthyroidism patients and 17 patients who later progressed to ophthalmopathy tested prospective prediction of ophthalmopathy. The roughly 100 discovery patients were randomly split 7:3 into training and test sets. In addition, the study compared T-cell repertoires in thyroid tissue and in blood from five to seven Graves' hyperthyroidism patients. After sampling, hyperthyroidism patients received methimazole starting at 30 mg daily, and ophthalmopathy patients received high-dose intravenous methylprednisolone. A second multiplex PCR round built the libraries, followed by size selection and purification. Sequencing of the libraries was done on an Illumina HiSeq2000 using paired-end 100 bp reads. Raw data were processed with SOAPnuke, discarding reads with adapters, uncalled bases, mean Phred below 15, or no exact constant-primer or identifier match. COPE v1.2.5 was used to merge high-quality paired reads, and clonotypes were defined as unique nucleotide sequences. MiTCR v1.1 was used to align clonotypes to the IMGT TRBV, TRBD and TRBJ reference segments. The analysis was restricted to V-J combinations with a frequency above 0.0001, which together covered approximately 99% of the repertoires. A TCS score was defined as the ratio of F50 (clonal expansion) to E x V (chaos), with BLOSUM62-based TCRdist applied between CDR3 peptides within each V-J. Welch's t-statistics and random forest reduced 500 to 550 V-J features to about 13, which were used in a naive Bayes classifier (R e1071). No statistical method was used to set the sample size in advance, and investigators knew the group allocation. The paper reports TCR Vbeta CDR3 sequencing of 140 or so peripheral blood samples: some 41 ophthalmopathy, under 85 hyperthyroidism and roughly 17 progressor patients.

The receptor was isolated from a woman aged 18-29 years with Graves disease. Donor details come from another sample of the same person, matched by shared clones. The starting material was peripheral blood mononuclear cells (PBMCs), obtained at new diagnosis, from a patient treated with antithyroid drugs. The V gene is TRBV29-1 and the J gene is TRBJ1-5; 5 matching bases give a weak D call of TRBD1. At the DNA level, the sequence is TGCAGCGTCTGTGGGGACTCGACATCATTATGTCAGCCCCAGCATTTT. It encodes CSVCGDSTSLCQPQHF.